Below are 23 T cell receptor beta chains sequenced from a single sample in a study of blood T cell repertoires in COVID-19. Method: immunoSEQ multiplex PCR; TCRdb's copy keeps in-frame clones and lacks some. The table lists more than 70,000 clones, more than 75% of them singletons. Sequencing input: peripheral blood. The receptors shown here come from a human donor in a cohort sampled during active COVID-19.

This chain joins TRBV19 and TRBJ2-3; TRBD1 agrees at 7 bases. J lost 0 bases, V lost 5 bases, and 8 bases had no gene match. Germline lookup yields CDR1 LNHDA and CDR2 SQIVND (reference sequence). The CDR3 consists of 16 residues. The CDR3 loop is CASSARTGASTDTQYF. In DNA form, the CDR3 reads TGTGCCAGTAGTGCCAGGACAGGAGCTAGCACAGATACGCAGTATTTT.

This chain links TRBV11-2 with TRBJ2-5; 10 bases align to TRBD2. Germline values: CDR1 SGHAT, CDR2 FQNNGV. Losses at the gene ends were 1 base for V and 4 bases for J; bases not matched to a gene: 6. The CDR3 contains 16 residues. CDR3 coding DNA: TGTGCCAGCAGCTTAGCTAGCGGGGGCGGAGTAGAGACCCAGTACTTC. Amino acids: CASSLASGGGVETQYF.

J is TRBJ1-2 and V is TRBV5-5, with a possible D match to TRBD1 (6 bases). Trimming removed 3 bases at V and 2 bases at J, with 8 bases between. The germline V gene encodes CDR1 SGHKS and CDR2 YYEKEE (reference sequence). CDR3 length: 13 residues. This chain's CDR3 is CASSSGQNYGYTF. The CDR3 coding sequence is TGTGCCAGCAGCTCTGGACAGAACTATGGCTACACCTTC.

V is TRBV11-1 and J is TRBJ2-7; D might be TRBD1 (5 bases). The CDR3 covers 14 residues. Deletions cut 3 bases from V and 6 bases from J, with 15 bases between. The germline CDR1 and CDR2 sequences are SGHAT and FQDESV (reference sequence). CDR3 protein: CASSFSQGSTEQYF. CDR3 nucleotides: TGTGCCAGCAGCTTCTCTCAGGGCTCGACCGAGCAGTACTTC.

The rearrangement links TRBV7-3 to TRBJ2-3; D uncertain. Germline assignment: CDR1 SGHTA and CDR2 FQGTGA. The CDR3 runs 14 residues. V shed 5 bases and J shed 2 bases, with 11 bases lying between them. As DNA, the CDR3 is TGTGCCAGCAGCCCCCGCGGCTACACAGATACGCAGTATTTT. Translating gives CASSPRGYTDTQYF.

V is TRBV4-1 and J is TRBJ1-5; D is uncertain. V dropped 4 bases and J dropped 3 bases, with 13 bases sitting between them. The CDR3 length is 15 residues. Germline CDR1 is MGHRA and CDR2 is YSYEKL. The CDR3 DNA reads TGCGCCAGCAGCCCGAATACAGTAACCAATCAGCCCCAGCATTTT. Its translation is CASSPNTVTNQPQHF.

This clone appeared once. The CDR3 nucleotides are TGTGCCTGGATGACAGCCTCCGTTTATGGCTACACCTTC. Translation gives CAWMTASVYGYTF. V is TRBV30 and J is TRBJ1-2; D may be TRBD1 (5 bases). Germline CDR1 GTSNPN, CDR2 SVGIG (reference sequence). Trimming took off 4 bases at V and 5 bases at J, with 14 bases between the two ends. CDR3 size: 13 residues.

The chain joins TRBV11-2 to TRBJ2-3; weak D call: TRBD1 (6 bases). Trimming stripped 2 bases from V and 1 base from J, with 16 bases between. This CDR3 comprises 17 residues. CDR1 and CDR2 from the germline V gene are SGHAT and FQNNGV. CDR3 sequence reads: CASSLNVRGWGTDTQYF. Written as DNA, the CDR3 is TGTGCCAGCAGCTTAAACGTCAGGGGATGGGGCACAGATACGCAGTATTTT.

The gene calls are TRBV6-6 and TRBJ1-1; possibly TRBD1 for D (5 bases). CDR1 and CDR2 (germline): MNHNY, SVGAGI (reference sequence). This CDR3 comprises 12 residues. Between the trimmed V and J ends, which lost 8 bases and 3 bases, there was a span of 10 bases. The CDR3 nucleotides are TGTGCCAGCTCAACGGGGGACACTGAAGCTTTCTTT. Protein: CASSTGDTEAFF.

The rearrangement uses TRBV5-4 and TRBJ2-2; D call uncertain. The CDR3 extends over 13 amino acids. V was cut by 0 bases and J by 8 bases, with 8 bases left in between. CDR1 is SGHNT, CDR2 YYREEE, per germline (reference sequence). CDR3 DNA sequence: TGTGCCAGCAGCTTGGCCAAGACAGGGGAGCTGTTTTTT. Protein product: CASSLAKTGELFF.

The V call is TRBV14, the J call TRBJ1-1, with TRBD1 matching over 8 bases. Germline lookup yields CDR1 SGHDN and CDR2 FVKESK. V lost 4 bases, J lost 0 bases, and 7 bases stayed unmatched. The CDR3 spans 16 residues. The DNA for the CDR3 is TGTGCCAGCAGCCTACGACAGGGGCTTATGAACACTGAAGCTTTCTTT. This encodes CASSLRQGLMNTEAFF.

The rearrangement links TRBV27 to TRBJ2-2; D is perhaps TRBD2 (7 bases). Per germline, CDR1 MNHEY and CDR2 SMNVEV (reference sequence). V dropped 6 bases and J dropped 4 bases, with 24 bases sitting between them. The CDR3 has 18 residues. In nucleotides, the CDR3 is TGTGCCAGCAGACGCACGGGGCTACGGGGGGCGAGCACCGGGGAGCTGTTTTTT. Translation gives CASRRTGLRGASTGELFF.

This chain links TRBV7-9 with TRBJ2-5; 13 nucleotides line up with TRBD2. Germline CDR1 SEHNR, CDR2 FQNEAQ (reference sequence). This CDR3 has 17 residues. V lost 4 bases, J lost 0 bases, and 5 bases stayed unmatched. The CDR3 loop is CASSWGLAGMYQETQYF. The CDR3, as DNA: TGTGCCAGCAGCTGGGGACTAGCGGGGATGTACCAAGAGACCCAGTACTTC.

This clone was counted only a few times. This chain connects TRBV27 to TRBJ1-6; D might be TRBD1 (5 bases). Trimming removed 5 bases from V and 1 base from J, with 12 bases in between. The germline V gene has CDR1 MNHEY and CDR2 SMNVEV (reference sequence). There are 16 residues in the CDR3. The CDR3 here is CASSPRGSSYNSPLHF. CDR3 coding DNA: TGTGCCAGCAGTCCCCGGGGGTCGTCCTATAATTCACCCCTCCACTTT.

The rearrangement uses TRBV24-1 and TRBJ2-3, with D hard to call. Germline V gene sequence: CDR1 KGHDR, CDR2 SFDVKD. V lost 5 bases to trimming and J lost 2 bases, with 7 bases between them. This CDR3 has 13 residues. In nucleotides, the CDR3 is TGTGCCACCAGTGCTCCTATCACAGATACGCAGTATTTT. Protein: CATSAPITDTQYF.

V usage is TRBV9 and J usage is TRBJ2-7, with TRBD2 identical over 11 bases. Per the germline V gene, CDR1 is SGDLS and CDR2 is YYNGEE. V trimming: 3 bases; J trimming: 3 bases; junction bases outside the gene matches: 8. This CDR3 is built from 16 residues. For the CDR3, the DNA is TGTGCCAGCAGCGGCTCAACTAGCGGGAGAGACTACGAGCAGTACTTC. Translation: CASSGSTSGRDYEQYF.

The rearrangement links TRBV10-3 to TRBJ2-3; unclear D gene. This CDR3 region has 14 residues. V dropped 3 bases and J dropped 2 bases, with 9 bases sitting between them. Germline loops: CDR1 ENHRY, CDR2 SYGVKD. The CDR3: CAISERQDTDTQYF. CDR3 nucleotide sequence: TGTGCCATCAGTGAAAGGCAGGACACAGATACGCAGTATTTT.

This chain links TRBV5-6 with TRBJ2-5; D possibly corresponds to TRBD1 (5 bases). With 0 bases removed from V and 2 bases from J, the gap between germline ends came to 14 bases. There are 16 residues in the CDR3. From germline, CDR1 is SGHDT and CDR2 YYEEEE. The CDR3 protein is CASSLELRGVQETQYF. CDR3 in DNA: TGTGCCAGCAGCTTGGAGCTAAGGGGCGTACAAGAGACCCAGTACTTC.

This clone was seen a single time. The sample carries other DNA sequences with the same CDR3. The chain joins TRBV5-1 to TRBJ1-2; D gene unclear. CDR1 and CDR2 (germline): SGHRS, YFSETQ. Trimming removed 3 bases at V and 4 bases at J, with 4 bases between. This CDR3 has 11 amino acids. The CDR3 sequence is CASSSGYGYTF. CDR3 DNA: TGCGCCAGCAGCTCCGGCTATGGCTACACCTTC.

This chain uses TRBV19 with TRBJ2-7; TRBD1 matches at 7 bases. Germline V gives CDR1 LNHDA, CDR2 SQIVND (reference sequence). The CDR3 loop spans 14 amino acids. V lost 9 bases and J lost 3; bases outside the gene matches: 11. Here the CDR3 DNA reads TGTGCCAGCAGCTTCCGGGACAGAAACTACGAGCAGTACTTC. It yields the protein CASSFRDRNYEQYF.

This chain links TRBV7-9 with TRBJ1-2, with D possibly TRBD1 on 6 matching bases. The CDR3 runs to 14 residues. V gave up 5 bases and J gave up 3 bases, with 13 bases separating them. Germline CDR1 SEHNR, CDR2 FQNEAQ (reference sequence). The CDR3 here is CASSPNTGYYGYTF. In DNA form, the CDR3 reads TGTGCCAGCAGCCCGAACACAGGGTACTATGGCTACACCTTC.

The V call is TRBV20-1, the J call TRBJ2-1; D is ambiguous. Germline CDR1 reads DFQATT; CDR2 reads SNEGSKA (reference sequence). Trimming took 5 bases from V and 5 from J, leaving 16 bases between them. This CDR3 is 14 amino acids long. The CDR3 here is CSAGVDTRNNEQFF. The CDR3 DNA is TGCAGTGCTGGTGTAGACACCCGAAACAATGAGCAGTTCTTC.

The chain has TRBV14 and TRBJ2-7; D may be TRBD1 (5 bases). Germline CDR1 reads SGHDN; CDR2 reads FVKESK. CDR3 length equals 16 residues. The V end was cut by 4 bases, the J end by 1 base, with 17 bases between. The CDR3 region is CASSPTDTFLSYEQYF. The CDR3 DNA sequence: TGTGCCAGCAGCCCAACGGACACATTCCTATCCTACGAGCAGTACTTC.